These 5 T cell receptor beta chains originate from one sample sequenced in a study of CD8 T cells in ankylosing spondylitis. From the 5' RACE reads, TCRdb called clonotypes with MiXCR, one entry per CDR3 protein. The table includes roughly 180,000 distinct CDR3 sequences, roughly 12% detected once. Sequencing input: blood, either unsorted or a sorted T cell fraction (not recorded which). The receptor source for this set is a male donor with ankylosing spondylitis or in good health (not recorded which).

In DNA form, the CDR3 reads TGTGCCAGCAGCTTAGACCGGGGTCCTGAAGCTTTCTTT. Its protein is CASSLDRGPEAFF. The J gene is TRBJ1-1, the V gene TRBV13; D gene unclear. This CDR3 spans 13 amino acids. Trimming left V 1 base short and J 6 bases short, with 9 bases between. Germline CDR1 PRHDT, CDR2 FYEKMQ (reference sequence).

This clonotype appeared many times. The CDR3 sequence is CASRRLAGASYNEQFF. The DNA for the CDR3 is TGTGCCAGCAGGAGACTAGCGGGGGCCTCCTACAATGAGCAGTTCTTC. This sequence joins TRBV7-8 and TRBJ2-1, with 12 bases identical to TRBD2. The V segment lost 6 bases and the J segment 0 bases; nucleotides outside the gene matches: 3. The CDR3 has 16 residues. The V gene's germline CDR1 is SGHVS and CDR2 FQNEAQ.

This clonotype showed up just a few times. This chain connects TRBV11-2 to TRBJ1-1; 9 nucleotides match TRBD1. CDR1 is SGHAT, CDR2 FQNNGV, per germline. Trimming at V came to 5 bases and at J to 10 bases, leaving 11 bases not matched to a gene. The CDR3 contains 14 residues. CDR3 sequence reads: CASSPQGADRGAFF. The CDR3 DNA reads TGTGCCAGCAGCCCACAGGGGGCGGATAGGGGAGCTTTCTTT.

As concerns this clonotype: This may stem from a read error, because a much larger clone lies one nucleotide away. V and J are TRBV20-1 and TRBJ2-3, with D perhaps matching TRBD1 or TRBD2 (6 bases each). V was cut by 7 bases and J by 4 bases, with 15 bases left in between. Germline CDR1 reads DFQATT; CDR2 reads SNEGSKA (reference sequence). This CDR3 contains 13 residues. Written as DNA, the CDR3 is TGCAGTGTCGAGTCGGGGGCCTCAGATACGCAGTATTTT. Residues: CSVESGASDTQYF.

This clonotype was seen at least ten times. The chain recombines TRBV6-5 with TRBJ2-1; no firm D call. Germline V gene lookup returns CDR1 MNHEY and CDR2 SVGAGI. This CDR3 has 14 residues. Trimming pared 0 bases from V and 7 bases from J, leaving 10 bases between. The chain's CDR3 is CASSYSKPGNEQFF. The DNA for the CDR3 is TGTGCCAGCAGTTACTCGAAGCCCGGGAATGAGCAGTTCTTC.